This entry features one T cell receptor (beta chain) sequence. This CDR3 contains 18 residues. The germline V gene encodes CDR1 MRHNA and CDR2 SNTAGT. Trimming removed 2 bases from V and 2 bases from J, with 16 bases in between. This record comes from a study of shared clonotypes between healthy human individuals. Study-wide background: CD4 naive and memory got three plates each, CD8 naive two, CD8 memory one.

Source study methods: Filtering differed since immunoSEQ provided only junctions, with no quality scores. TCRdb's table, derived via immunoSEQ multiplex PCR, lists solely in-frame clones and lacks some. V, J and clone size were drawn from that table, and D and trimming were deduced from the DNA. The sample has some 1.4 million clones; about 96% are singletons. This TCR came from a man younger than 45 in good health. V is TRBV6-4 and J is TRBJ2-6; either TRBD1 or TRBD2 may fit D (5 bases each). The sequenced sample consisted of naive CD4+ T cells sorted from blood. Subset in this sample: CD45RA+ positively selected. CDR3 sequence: CASSDGPDGAAGANVLTF. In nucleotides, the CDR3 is TGTGCCAGCAGTGACGGCCCCGACGGGGCGGCTGGGGCCAACGTCCTGACTTTC.